This entry lists 30 T cell receptor beta chains sequenced from one sample in a study of Graves' ophthalmopathy and Graves' hyperthyroidism. TCR beta CDR3 amplification used RNA transcripts. An initial RT-PCR round employing HTBI primers preceded a second-round multiplex PCR. TCRdb called the multiplex PCR reads again in MiXCR, with one record for every CDR3 protein. The sample holds a few hundred thousand distinct CDR3 sequences, about 21% seen once. Sequencing was carried out using peripheral blood. The receptors come from a woman aged 18-30 years with stable Graves' hyperthyroidism.

Comments on this clonotype: It is likely a read error, because the conserved phenylalanine at the end of the CDR3 is missing. The DNA is left out, because the CDR3 cannot be placed on it with certainty; the CDR3 is given as TCRdb lists it. V and J are TRBV6-4 and TRBJ1-1; the table's D call of TRBD1 was not tested on the DNA. CDR1 is MRHNA and CDR2 is SNTAGT in the germline V gene. The CDR3 is 8 residues long, counting both termini. CDR3 protein: CASKDQGT.

In its sample, this clonotype was seen many times. This chain connects TRBV12-3 or TRBV12-4 to TRBJ1-1, with TRBD1 matching over 7 bases. The CDR3 extends over 16 amino acids. J gave up 3 bases and V 6 bases, and 13 bases lay outside the gene matches. Here the CDR3 reads CASSRDSPQGHTEAFF. As DNA, the CDR3 is TGTGCCAGCAGCCGGGACAGTCCCCAGGGGCACACTGAAGCTTTCTTT.

This clonotype was found many times. V gene TRBV7-2 combines with J gene TRBJ2-5, with 11 bases matching TRBD2. With 1 base clipped from V and 0 bases from J, the junction kept 1 base outside the gene matches. The CDR3 has 16 residues. Germline V lookup: CDR1 SGHTA, CDR2 FQGNSA. The CDR3: CASSLGLAGNQETQYF. For the CDR3, the DNA is TGTGCCAGCAGCTTAGGACTAGCGGGGAACCAAGAGACCCAGTACTTC.

This CDR3 reads CASSQTTTRFYGYTF. The CDR3 DNA is TGTGCCAGCAGTCAAACAACGACTAGATTCTATGGCTACACCTTC. This chain connects TRBV6-1 to TRBJ1-2, with D unclear. Germline CDR1 MNHNS, CDR2 SASEGT. The length of the CDR3 is 15 residues. The V end lost 5 bases, the J end lost 4 bases, and 17 bases lay between the germline ends.

There are many counts of this clonotype. The J gene is TRBJ2-7, the V gene TRBV20-1, with 12 bases aligning to TRBD2. Germline lookup yields CDR1 DFQATT and CDR2 SNEGSKA (reference sequence). J was trimmed by 1 base and V by 7 bases; bases with no gene match: 5. The CDR3 totals 14 residues. CDR3 in DNA: TGCAGTGGGACTAGCGGGGACCTTTCCTACGAGCAGTACTTC. The encoded protein is CSGTSGDLSYEQYF.

This clonotype was observed at least ten times. The chain uses TRBV15 and TRBJ2-3; tentatively, D is TRBD1 or TRBD2 (5 bases each). The CDR3 sequence is 16 residues long. Trimming removed 0 bases at V and 1 base at J, with 11 bases between. CDR1 is LNHNV and CDR2 is YYDKDF in the germline V gene (reference sequence). This chain's CDR3 is CATSREIGTGTDTQYF. CDR3 coding DNA: TGTGCCACCAGCAGAGAAATCGGGACCGGCACAGATACGCAGTATTTT.

This clonotype was picked up many times. The J gene is TRBJ2-7, the V gene TRBV6-2 or TRBV6-3, with D unclear. The germline V and J ends were trimmed by 2 bases and 3 bases, with 8 bases remaining between them. The CDR3 length is 13 residues. The germline gives CDR1 MNHEY, CDR2 SVGEGT. DNA for the CDR3: TGTGCCAGCAGTTACCCGTTGCTCTACGAGCAGTACTTC. The encoded protein is CASSYPLLYEQYF.

The chain joins TRBV27 to TRBJ2-7; 14 nucleotides agree with TRBD2. The CDR3 has 13 amino acids. Germline loops: CDR1 MNHEY, CDR2 SMNVEV (reference sequence). Germline trimming cut 6 bases from V and 7 bases from J; bases unmatched to any gene: 2. CDR3 protein: CASRTSGGEEQYF. Here the CDR3 DNA reads TGTGCCAGCAGGACTAGCGGGGGGGAAGAGCAGTACTTC.

This clonotype was detected many times. V is TRBV11-2 and J is TRBJ2-7, with D possibly being TRBD2 (6 bases). Trimming took 0 bases from V and 0 from J, leaving 9 bases between them. Germline loops: CDR1 SGHAT, CDR2 FQNNGV. There are 15 residues in the CDR3. The CDR3, as DNA: TGTGCCAGCAGCTTAGATATCGGGAGCTCCTACGAGCAGTACTTC. Translating gives CASSLDIGSSYEQYF.

On this clonotype: The junction departs from germline at one end; a sequencing error may be responsible. The chain employs TRBV2 and TRBJ1-5; D remains ambiguous. The V gene's germline CDR1 is SNHLY and CDR2 FYNNEI. The CDR3 is made up of 14 amino acids. CDR3 nucleotide sequence: TGTGCCAGCAGTTGGACCATGAGCAATCAGCCTCAGCATTTT. Translated: CASSWTMSNQPQHF.

This clonotype showed up many times. The rearrangement uses TRBV6-5 and TRBJ2-7; D may be TRBD1 (6 bases). V was clipped by 8 bases and J by 1 base, with 6 bases between them. Germline CDR1 reads MNHEY; CDR2 reads SVGAGI. The length of the CDR3 is 11 residues. The CDR3 protein is CASGTSYEQYF. The CDR3 DNA reads TGTGCCAGCGGGACATCCTACGAGCAGTACTTC.

This clonotype has a count of ten or more. This chain joins TRBV12-3 or TRBV12-4 and TRBJ2-7; 7 bases are a match to TRBD2. The CDR3 sequence is 15 residues long. Trimming removed 4 bases from V and 3 bases from J; junction bases left unmatched: 9. The CDR3 protein is CASSSGAGALYEQYF. In DNA form, the CDR3 reads TGTGCCAGCAGTTCCGGGGCGGGAGCCCTCTACGAGCAGTACTTC.

This clonotype was detected only a few times. The chain joins TRBV5-1 to TRBJ2-5, with 15 positions matching TRBD2. CDR3 length equals 17 residues. In germline, CDR1 is SGHRS, CDR2 YFSETQ. The V gene end was trimmed by 5 bases and the J gene end by 3 bases; junction bases not matched to a gene: 8. CDR3 region: CASSPGTSGRLEETQYF. The DNA for the CDR3 is TGCGCCAGCAGTCCCGGGACTAGCGGGAGGTTAGAAGAGACCCAGTACTTC.

This clonotype was counted ten times or more. The chain carries TRBV7-2 and TRBJ2-2; 7 bases agree with TRBD2. CDR3 length: 15 residues. V shed 3 bases, J shed 5 bases, and the junction held 6 bases outside the gene matches. CDR1 SGHTA and CDR2 FQGNSA come from the germline V gene. The CDR3 DNA reads as TGTGCCAGCAGCTTTTTAGCGGGCCCTACCGGGGAGCTGTTTTTT. It is translated as CASSFLAGPTGELFF.

The chain has TRBV6-5 and TRBJ2-2; no reliable D call. Germline V lookup: CDR1 MNHEY, CDR2 SVGAGI. The CDR3 contains 14 residues. Trimming removed 0 bases from V and 9 bases from J, with 11 bases in between. CDR3 residues: CASSYSFDARELFF. The CDR3 bases are TGTGCCAGCAGTTACTCGTTTGACGCGCGGGAGCTGTTTTTT.

This clonotype was counted ten times or more. The V and J genes are TRBV25-1 and TRBJ2-7; a possible D gene is TRBD1 (6 bases). Germline V CDR1 and CDR2: MGHDK, SYGVNS. The CDR3 extends over 15 amino acids. Trimming stripped 6 bases from V and 2 bases from J, with 17 bases between. In DNA form, the CDR3 reads TGTGCCAGCAGCGAAACCGGGACAACCACCTACGAGCAGTACTTC. It encodes CASSETGTTTYEQYF.

The chain has TRBV12-3 or TRBV12-4 and TRBJ2-5, with 11 bases matching TRBD1. The length of the CDR3 is 17 residues. Unmatched junction bases numbered 14, after V lost 6 bases and J lost 5 bases. As DNA, the CDR3 is TGTGCCAGCAGCCTTCGAAGGACAGGGGGCTCTCGGGAGACCCAGTACTTC. It yields the protein CASSLRRTGGSRETQYF.

The chain uses TRBV5-1 and TRBJ2-7; no definite D call. CDR1 and CDR2 (germline): SGHRS, YFSETQ. This CDR3 contains 14 residues. Trimming removed 4 bases from V and 3 bases from J, with 14 bases in between. CDR3 in DNA: TGCGCCAGCAGCGAGCTCACCGTAAACTACGAGCAGTACTTC. Protein sequence: CASSELTVNYEQYF.

The sample holds many counts of this clonotype. The V call is TRBV12-3 or TRBV12-4, the J call TRBJ1-2, with 8 bases lining up with TRBD1. This CDR3 spans 13 amino acids. V shed 5 bases, J shed 5 bases, and the junction held 4 bases outside the gene matches. The CDR3 spells CASSPRTGYGYTF. CDR3 DNA: TGTGCCAGCAGTCCACGGACAGGGTATGGCTACACCTTC.

This clonotype was counted many times. The chain couples TRBV15 to TRBJ2-7; 9 bases fit TRBD2. The CDR3 has 16 amino acids. J was trimmed by 5 bases and V by 0 bases; bases with no gene match: 8. The germline gives CDR1 LNHNV, CDR2 YYDKDF (reference sequence). In DNA form, the CDR3 reads TGTGCCACCAGCAGAGAATCGGGTAGCGGGAGCGACGAGCAGTACTTC. Translated, it gives CATSRESGSGSDEQYF.

This clonotype was counted many times. The rearrangement uses TRBV6-1 and TRBJ2-6, with D uncertain. Germline CDR1 reads MNHNS; CDR2 reads SASEGT. The CDR3 spans 15 residues. V dropped 6 bases and J dropped 0 bases, with 9 bases sitting between them. In DNA form, the CDR3 reads TGTGCCAGCAGCATCAGCAGCTCTGGGGCCAACGTCCTGACTTTC. It translates to CASSISSSGANVLTF.

This clonotype was counted many times. This chain joins TRBV11-2 and TRBJ1-1; the match to TRBD1 covers 9 bases. The CDR3 has 15 amino acids. Germline V gene lookup returns CDR1 SGHAT and CDR2 FQNNGV. Trimming removed 1 base from V and 6 bases from J; junction bases left unmatched: 6. For the CDR3, the DNA is TGTGCCAGCAGCTTAGTTACAGGGGGCCCTCCTGAAGCTTTCTTT. Its translation: CASSLVTGGPPEAFF.

In this sample, this clonotype turned up many times. The chain joins TRBV5-1 to TRBJ1-6; D is perhaps TRBD1 (5 bases). The germline V gene encodes CDR1 SGHRS and CDR2 YFSETQ. Trimming cost V 4 bases and J 4 bases, with 12 bases left between them. The CDR3 is 15 residues long. For the CDR3, the DNA is TGCGCCAGCAGCGAGGACGGGGCTTATAATTCACCCCTCCACTTT. Its protein product is CASSEDGAYNSPLHF.

The chain combines TRBV30 with TRBJ2-5; D unclear. V was pared by 5 bases and J by 0 bases, with 7 bases between. CDR3 length: 12 amino acids. Germline values: CDR1 GTSNPN, CDR2 SVGIG (reference sequence). In nucleotides, the CDR3 is TGTGCCTGGCAACAGCACCAAGAGACCCAGTACTTC. Its translation: CAWQQHQETQYF.

V and J are TRBV11-2 and TRBJ2-2, with 8 bases fitting TRBD1. The CDR3 runs to 16 residues. The V gene's germline CDR1 is SGHAT and CDR2 FQNNGV. With 5 bases clipped from V and 1 base from J, the junction kept 6 bases outside the gene matches. The CDR3 here is CASSRTGSGNTGELFF. In nucleotides, the CDR3 is TGTGCCAGCAGCCGGACAGGGTCGGGGAACACCGGGGAGCTGTTTTTT.

This clonotype was counted many times. This chain connects TRBV5-1 to TRBJ1-2; 8 nucleotides agree with TRBD1. The germline V gene has CDR1 SGHRS and CDR2 YFSETQ. Germline trimming cut 5 bases from V and 1 base from J; bases unmatched to any gene: 7. This CDR3 is 15 amino acids long. CDR3 loop: CASSRETGVNYGYTF. Written as DNA, the CDR3 is TGCGCCAGCAGTCGTGAGACAGGGGTTAACTATGGCTACACCTTC.

This clonotype was counted at least ten times. V gene TRBV20-1 combines with J gene TRBJ1-2; 7 bases are a match to TRBD1. Per germline, CDR1 DFQATT and CDR2 SNEGSKA (reference sequence). Unmatched junction bases numbered 6, after V lost 1 base and J lost 4 bases. The CDR3 has 14 amino acids. The CDR3 loop reads CSARGQGRGYGYTF. In DNA, the CDR3 is TGCAGTGCTAGAGGACAGGGAAGGGGCTATGGCTACACCTTC.

This clonotype was observed at least ten times. J is TRBJ1-6 and V is TRBV4-2; D possibly corresponds to TRBD1 (5 bases). The germline gives CDR1 LGHNA, CDR2 YNFKEQ. The CDR3 contains 14 residues. Trimming took off 1 base at V and 9 bases at J, with 10 bases between the two ends. The CDR3 loop reads CASSQGGFGSPLHF. Written as DNA, the CDR3 is TGTGCCAGCAGCCAAGGGGGGTTCGGTTCACCCCTCCACTTT.

This clonotype was picked up a small number of times. The V gene is TRBV29-1, the J gene TRBJ1-2; D remains ambiguous. CDR3 length: 11 residues. Germline lookup yields CDR1 SQVTM and CDR2 ANQGSEA. The V end lost 2 bases, the J end lost 8 bases, and 9 bases lay between the germline ends. The CDR3 DNA follows: TGCAGCGTTGAAAAGGTGGGCGGCTACACCTTC. This gives the protein CSVEKVGGYTF.

This clonotype came up many times. The chain uses TRBV29-1 and TRBJ1-1; the D is unclear. Looked up from germline, CDR1 is SQVTM and CDR2 is ANQGSEA. The CDR3 totals 12 residues. The ends were cut back, 1 base at V and 8 bases at J, with 11 bases in the middle. The DNA of the CDR3 is TGCAGCGTTGAAGTCCGACTGGACGAAGCTTTCTTT. Amino acids: CSVEVRLDEAFF.